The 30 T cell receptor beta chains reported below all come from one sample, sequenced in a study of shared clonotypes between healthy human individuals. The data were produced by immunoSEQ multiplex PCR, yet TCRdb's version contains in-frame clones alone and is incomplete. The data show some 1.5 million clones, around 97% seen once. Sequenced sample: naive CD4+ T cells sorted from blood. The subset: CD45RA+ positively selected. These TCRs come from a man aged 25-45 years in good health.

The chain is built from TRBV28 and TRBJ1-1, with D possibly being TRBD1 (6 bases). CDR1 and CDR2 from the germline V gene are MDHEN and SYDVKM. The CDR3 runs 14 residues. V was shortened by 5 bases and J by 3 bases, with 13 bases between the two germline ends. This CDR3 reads CASSPWTADTEAFF. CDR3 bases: TGTGCCAGCAGTCCTTGGACAGCCGACACTGAAGCTTTCTTT.

CDR3 in amino acids: CASSSHRTTWDRDYEQYF. The CDR3, as DNA: TGTGCCAGCAGCTCACACCGTACAACCTGGGACAGAGACTACGAGCAGTACTTC. The J gene is TRBJ2-7, the V gene TRBV11-2; 7 bases match TRBD1. Per germline, CDR1 SGHAT and CDR2 FQNNGV. V lost 4 bases to trimming and J lost 3 bases; unmatched junction nucleotides: 18. The CDR3 consists of 18 residues. The whole variable domain, filled in from reference TRBV11-2 and TRBJ2-7, reads EAGVAQSPRYKIIEKRQSVAFWCNPISGHATLYWYQQILGQGPKLLIQFQNNGVVDDSQLPKDRFSAERLKGVDSTLKIQPAKLEDSAVYLCASSSHRTTWDRDYEQYFGPGTRLTVT.

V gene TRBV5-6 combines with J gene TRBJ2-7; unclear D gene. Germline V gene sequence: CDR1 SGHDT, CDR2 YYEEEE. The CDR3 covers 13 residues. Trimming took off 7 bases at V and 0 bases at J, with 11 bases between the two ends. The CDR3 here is CASSGSNSYEQYF. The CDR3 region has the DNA TGTGCCAGCTCCGGGTCCAACTCCTACGAGCAGTACTTC.

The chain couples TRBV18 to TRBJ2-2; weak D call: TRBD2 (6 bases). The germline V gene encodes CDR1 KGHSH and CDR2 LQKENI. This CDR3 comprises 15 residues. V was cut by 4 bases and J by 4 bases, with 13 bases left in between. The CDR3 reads CASSLQGAGTGELFF. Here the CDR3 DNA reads TGTGCCAGCTCACTCCAGGGAGCGGGCACCGGGGAGCTGTTTTTT.

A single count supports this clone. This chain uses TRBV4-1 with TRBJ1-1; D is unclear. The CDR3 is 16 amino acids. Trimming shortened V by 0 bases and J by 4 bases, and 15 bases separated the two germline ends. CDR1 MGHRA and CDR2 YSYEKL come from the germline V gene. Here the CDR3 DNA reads TGCGCCAGCAGCCAAGAAAAGCGCAGCACCGGCACTGAAGCTTTCTTT. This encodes CASSQEKRSTGTEAFF.

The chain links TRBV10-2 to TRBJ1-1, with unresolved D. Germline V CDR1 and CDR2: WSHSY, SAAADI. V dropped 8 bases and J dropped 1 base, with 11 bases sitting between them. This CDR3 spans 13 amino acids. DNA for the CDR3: TGCGCCAGCGAGAACCAGAGGAACACTGAAGCTTTCTTT. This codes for CASENQRNTEAFF.

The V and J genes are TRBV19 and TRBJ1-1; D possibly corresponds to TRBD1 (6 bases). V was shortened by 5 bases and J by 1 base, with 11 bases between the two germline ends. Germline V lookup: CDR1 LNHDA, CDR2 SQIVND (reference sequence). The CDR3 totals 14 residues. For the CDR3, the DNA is TGTGCCAGTAGTGGCAGGGGCGGGAACACTGAAGCTTTCTTT. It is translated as CASSGRGGNTEAFF.

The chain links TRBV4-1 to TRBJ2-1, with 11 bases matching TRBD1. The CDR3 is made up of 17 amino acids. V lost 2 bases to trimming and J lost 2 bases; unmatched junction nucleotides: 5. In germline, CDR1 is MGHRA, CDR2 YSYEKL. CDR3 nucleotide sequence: TGCGCCAGCAGCCAACCTCCGGGACAGGGGGCCTACAATGAGCAGTTCTTC. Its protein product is CASSQPPGQGAYNEQFF.

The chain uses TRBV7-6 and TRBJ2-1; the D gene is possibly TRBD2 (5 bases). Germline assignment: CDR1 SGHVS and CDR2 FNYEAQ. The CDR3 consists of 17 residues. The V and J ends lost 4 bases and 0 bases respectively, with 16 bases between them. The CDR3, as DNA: TGTGCCAGCAGCTCGGGGTCCCTCCGGAGCTCCTACAATGAGCAGTTCTTC. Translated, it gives CASSSGSLRSSYNEQFF.

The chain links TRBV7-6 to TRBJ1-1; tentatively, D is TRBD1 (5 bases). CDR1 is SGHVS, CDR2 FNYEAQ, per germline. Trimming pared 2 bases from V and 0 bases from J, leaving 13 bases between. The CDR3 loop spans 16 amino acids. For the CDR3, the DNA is TGTGCCAGCAGCTTACTTTCAGGGCCGATGAACACTGAAGCTTTCTTT. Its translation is CASSLLSGPMNTEAFF.

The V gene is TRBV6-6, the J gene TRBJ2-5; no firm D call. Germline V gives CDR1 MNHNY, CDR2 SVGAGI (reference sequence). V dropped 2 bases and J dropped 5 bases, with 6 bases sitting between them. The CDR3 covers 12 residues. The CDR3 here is CASSYLTETQYF. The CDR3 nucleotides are TGTGCCAGCAGTTACCTCACGGAGACCCAGTACTTC.

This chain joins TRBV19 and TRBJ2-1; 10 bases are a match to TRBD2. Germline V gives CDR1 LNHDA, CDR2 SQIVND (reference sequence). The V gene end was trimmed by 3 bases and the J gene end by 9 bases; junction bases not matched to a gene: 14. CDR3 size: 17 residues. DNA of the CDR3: TGTGCCAGTAGTATGGCTACTAGCGGGGTAGGTATGGGTGAGCAGTTCTTC. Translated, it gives CASSMATSGVGMGEQFF. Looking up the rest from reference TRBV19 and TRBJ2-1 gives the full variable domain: DGGITQSPKYLFRKEGQNVTLSCEQNLNHDAMYWYRQDPGQGLRLIYYSQIVNDFQKGDIAEGYSVSREKKESFPLTVTSAQKNPTAFYLCASSMATSGVGMGEQFFGPGTRLTVL.

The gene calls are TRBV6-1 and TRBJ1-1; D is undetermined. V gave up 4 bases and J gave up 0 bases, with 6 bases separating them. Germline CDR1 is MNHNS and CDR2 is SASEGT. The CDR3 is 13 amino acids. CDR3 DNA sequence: TGTGCCAGCAGTGGTAGATTGAACACTGAAGCTTTCTTT. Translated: CASSGRLNTEAFF.

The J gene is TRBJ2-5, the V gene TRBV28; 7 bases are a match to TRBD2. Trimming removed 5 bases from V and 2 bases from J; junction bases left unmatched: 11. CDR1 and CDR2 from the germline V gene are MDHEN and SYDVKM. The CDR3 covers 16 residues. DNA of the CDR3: TGTGCCAGCAGTCTTTGGCCCGGGGGGTTACAAGAGACCCAGTACTTC. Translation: CASSLWPGGLQETQYF. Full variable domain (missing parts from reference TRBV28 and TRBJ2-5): DVKVTQSSRYLVKRTGEKVFLECVQDMDHENMFWYRQDPGLGLRLIYFSYDVKMKEKGDIPEGYSVSREKKERFSLILESASTNQTSMYLCASSLWPGGLQETQYFGPGTRLLVL.

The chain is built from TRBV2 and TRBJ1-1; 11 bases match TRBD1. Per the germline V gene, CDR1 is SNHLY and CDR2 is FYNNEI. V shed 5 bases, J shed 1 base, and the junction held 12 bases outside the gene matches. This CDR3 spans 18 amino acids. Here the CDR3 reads CASSPAGQGAVQNTEAFF. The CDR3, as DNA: TGTGCCAGCAGTCCCGCTGGACAGGGGGCCGTACAGAACACTGAAGCTTTCTTT. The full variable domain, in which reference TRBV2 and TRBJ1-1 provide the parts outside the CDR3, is EPEVTQTPSHQVTQMGQEVILRCVPISNHLYFYWYRQILGQKVEFLVSFYNNEISEKSEIFDDQFSVERPDGSNFTLKIRSTKLEDSAMYFCASSPAGQGAVQNTEAFFGQGTRLTVV.

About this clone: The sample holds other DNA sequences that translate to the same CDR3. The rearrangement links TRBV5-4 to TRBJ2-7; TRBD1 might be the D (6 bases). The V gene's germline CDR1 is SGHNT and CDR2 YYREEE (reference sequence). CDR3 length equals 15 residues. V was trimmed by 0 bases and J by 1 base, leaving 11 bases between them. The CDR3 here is CASSLGTGSSYEQYF. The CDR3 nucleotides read TGTGCCAGCAGCTTGGGCACAGGGTCTTCCTACGAGCAGTACTTC.

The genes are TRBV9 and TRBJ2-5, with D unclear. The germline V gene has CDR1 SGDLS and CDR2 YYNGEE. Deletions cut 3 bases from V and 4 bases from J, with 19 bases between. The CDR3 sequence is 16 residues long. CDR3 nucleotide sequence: TGTGCCAGCAGCGATTATAAGAACCCGACACGAGAGACCCAGTACTTC. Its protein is CASSDYKNPTRETQYF.

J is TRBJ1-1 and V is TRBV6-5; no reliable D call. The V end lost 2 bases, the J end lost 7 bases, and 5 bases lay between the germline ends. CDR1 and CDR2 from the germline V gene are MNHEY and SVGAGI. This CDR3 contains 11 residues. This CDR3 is CASSYLSEAFF. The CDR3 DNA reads TGTGCCAGCAGTTACCTGAGTGAAGCTTTCTTT.

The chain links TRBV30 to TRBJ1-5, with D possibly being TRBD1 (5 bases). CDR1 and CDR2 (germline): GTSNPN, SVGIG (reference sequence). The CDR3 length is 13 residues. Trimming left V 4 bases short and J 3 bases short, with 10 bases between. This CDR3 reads CAWTDSLNQPQHF. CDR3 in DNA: TGTGCCTGGACCGACAGTCTCAATCAGCCCCAGCATTTT.

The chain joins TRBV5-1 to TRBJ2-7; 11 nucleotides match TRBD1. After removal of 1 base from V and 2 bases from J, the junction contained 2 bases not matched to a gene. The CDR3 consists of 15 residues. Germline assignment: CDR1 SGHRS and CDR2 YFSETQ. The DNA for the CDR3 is TGCGCCAGCAGCTTGAGGGACAGGGGGACCTACGAGCAGTACTTC. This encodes CASSLRDRGTYEQYF. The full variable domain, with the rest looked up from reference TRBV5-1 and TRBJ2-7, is KAGVTQTPRYLIKTRGQQVTLSCSPISGHRSVSWYQQTPGQGLQFLFEYFSETQRNKGNFPGRFSGRQFSNSRSEMNVSTLELGDSALYLCASSLRDRGTYEQYFGPGTRLTVT.

As DNA, the CDR3 is TGTGCCAGTAGGACGGGGGGGAGCACAGATACGCAGTATTTT. It specifies CASRTGGSTDTQYF. The V and J genes are TRBV19 and TRBJ2-3; 8 bases are shared with TRBD2. The CDR3 is made up of 14 amino acids. Germline loops: CDR1 LNHDA, CDR2 SQIVND (reference sequence). The V segment lost 6 bases and the J segment 0 bases; nucleotides outside the gene matches: 2.

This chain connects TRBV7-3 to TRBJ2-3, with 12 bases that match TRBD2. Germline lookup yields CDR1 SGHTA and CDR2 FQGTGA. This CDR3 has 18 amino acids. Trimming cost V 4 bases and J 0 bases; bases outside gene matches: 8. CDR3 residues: CASSSGLAGTPSTDTQYF. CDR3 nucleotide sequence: TGTGCCAGCAGCTCCGGACTAGCGGGGACCCCTAGCACAGATACGCAGTATTTT.

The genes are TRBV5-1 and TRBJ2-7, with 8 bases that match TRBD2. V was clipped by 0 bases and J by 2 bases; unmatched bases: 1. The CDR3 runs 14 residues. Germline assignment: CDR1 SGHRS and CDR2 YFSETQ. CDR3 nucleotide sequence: TGCGCCAGCAGCTTGGCCGGGAGGGCCTACGAGCAGTACTTC. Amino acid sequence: CASSLAGRAYEQYF.

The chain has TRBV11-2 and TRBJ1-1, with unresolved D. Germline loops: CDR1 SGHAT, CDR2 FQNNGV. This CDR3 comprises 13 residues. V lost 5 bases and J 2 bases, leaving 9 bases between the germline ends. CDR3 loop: CASSAAHNTEAFF. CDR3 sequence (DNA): TGTGCCAGCAGCGCGGCACATAACACTGAAGCTTTCTTT.

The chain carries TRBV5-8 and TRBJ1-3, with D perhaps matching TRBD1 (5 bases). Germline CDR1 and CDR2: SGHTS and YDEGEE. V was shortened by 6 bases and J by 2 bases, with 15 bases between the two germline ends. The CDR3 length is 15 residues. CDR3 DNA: TGTGCCAGCACCTCAGGGACGATAACTGGAAACACCATATATTTT. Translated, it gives CASTSGTITGNTIYF.

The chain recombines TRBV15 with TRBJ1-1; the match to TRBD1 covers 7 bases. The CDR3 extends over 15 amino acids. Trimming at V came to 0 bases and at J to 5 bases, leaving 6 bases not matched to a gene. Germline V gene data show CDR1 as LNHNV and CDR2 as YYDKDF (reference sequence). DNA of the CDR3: TGTGCCACCAGCAGAGATAGATCAGGGGGAACTGAAGCTTTCTTT. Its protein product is CATSRDRSGGTEAFF.

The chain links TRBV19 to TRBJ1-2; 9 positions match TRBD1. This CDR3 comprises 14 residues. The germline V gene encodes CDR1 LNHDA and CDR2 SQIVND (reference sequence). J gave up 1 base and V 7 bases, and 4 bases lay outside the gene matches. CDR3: CASTRTGDNYGYTF. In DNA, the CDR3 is TGTGCCAGTACCCGGACAGGGGATAACTATGGCTACACCTTC.

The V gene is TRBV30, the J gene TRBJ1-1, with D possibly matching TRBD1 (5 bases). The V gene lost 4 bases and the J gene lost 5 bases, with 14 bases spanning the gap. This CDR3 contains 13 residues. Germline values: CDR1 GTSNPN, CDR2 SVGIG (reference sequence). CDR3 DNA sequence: TGTGCCTGGACGAACGGTTGGGGGACTGAAGCTTTCTTT. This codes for CAWTNGWGTEAFF.

The CDR3 nucleotides read TGTGCCAGCAGCCCTCTGGCGGGCGGGAGTTCGAACACAGATACGCAGTATTTT. This gives the protein CASSPLAGGSSNTDTQYF. V and J are TRBV9 and TRBJ2-3; 7 positions match TRBD2. Germline V gene lookup returns CDR1 SGDLS and CDR2 YYNGEE. The length of the CDR3 is 18 residues. With V trimmed by 4 bases and J by 2 bases, 16 bases remained unmatched.

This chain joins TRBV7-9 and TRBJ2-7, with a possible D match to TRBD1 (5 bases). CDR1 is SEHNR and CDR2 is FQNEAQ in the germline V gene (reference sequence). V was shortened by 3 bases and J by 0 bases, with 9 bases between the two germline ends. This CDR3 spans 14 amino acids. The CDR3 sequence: CASSFYRTSYEQYF. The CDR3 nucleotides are TGTGCCAGCAGCTTTTACAGGACCTCCTACGAGCAGTACTTC.